Following are 26 T cell receptor beta chains from one sample sequenced in a study of shared T cell receptors in the human thymus. Clones were sequenced by immunoSEQ multiplex PCR, and TCRdb holds only the in-frame ones, with some missing. The table includes roughly 550,000 clones, 75% to 80% detected once. These data also featured in a second study, about human thymus T cells.

Material for sequencing was thymocytes. The receptor set was obtained from a boy under two years old with a congenital heart defect.

The chain is built from TRBV18 and TRBJ2-1; 8 bases map to TRBD2. CDR1 is KGHSH and CDR2 is LQKENI in the germline V gene. With 6 bases clipped from V and 2 bases from J, the junction kept 3 bases outside the gene matches. The CDR3 contains 14 residues. In DNA form, the CDR3 reads TGTGCCAGCTCGGGCGGGAGGCCCTACAATGAGCAGTTCTTC. Protein product: CASSGGRPYNEQFF.

This chain links TRBV4-1 with TRBJ2-5, with 7 nucleotides matching TRBD2. Germline V gene lookup returns CDR1 MGHRA and CDR2 YSYEKL. The CDR3 is 14 residues long. The J segment lost 1 base and the V segment lost 5 bases, leaving 4 bases of the junction unmatched. CDR3 sequence reads: CASSERDGQETQYF. As DNA, the CDR3 is TGCGCCAGCAGCGAGCGGGACGGCCAAGAGACCCAGTACTTC.

V and J are TRBV28 and TRBJ2-7; D is possibly TRBD2 (6 bases). Trimming pared 7 bases from V and 5 bases from J, leaving 18 bases between. The CDR3 contains 14 residues. CDR1 and CDR2 (germline): MDHEN, SYDVKM. The DNA for the CDR3 is TGTGCCAGCACCCTACGAGCGGGCGCGGACGAGCAGTACTTC. Residues: CASTLRAGADEQYF. Filled out from reference TRBV28 and TRBJ2-7, the complete variable domain reads DVKVTQSSRYLVKRTGEKVFLECVQDMDHENMFWYRQDPGLGLRLIYFSYDVKMKEKGDIPEGYSVSREKKERFSLILESASTNQTSMYLCASTLRAGADEQYFGPGTRLTVT.

As DNA, the CDR3 is TGTGCCAGCAGTTCATACAGGGGTTGCCGTCAGCCCCAGCATTTT. Translation: CASSSYRGCRQPQHF. V and J are TRBV6-5 and TRBJ1-5; TRBD1 aligns across 7 bases. The CDR3 runs to 15 residues. V was pared by 4 bases and J by 6 bases, with 9 bases of the junction left unmatched. Germline V gives CDR1 MNHEY, CDR2 SVGAGI.

The chain is built from TRBV4-1 and TRBJ2-7; D gene uncertain. This CDR3 comprises 17 residues. Germline assignment: CDR1 MGHRA and CDR2 YSYEKL. V was cut by 3 bases and J by 0 bases, with 18 bases left in between. The CDR3 spells CASSHIVALRSSYEQYF. Here the CDR3 DNA reads TGCGCCAGCAGCCATATTGTAGCCTTGAGGAGCTCCTACGAGCAGTACTTC.

The chain's CDR3 is CASSQVGGTSYEQYF. DNA for the CDR3: TGCGCCAGCAGCCAGGTTGGGGGGACCTCCTACGAGCAGTACTTC. V is TRBV4-3 and J is TRBJ2-7; weak D call: TRBD2 (6 bases). The CDR3 runs to 15 residues. V was shortened by 3 bases and J by 0 bases, with 12 bases between the two germline ends. Germline lookup yields CDR1 LGHNA and CDR2 YSLEER.

The chain employs TRBV4-2 and TRBJ2-2, with D perhaps matching TRBD1 (6 bases). The CDR3 runs 13 residues. The V gene lost 4 bases and the J gene lost 7 bases, with 10 bases spanning the gap. CDR1 and CDR2 from the germline V gene are LGHNA and YNFKEQ. CDR3 nucleotide sequence: TGTGCCAGCAGCCCACAGGGAAGCGGGGAGCTGTTTTTT. It encodes CASSPQGSGELFF.

The chain has TRBV29-1 and TRBJ2-7, with 9 bases identical to TRBD1. The germline gives CDR1 SQVTM, CDR2 ANQGSEA. CDR3 length: 14 amino acids. V dropped 7 bases and J dropped 4; count of bases not matched to a gene: 11. CDR3 residues: CSGGQGGPNYEQYF. The CDR3 DNA sequence: TGCAGCGGGGGACAGGGTGGTCCGAATTACGAGCAGTACTTC.

The rearrangement uses TRBV14 and TRBJ2-2; the D gene is possibly TRBD2 (6 bases). V lost 8 bases and J 3 bases, leaving 16 bases between the germline ends. CDR1 is SGHDN and CDR2 is FVKESK in the germline V gene. The CDR3 sequence is 15 residues long. In nucleotides, the CDR3 is TGTGCCAGCGGTGCTTGGGGAGGTGACACCGGGGAGCTGTTTTTT. This translates into CASGAWGGDTGELFF.

The chain couples TRBV7-2 to TRBJ2-1, with D possibly matching TRBD2 (5 bases). The germline V gene encodes CDR1 SGHTA and CDR2 FQGNSA. The length of the CDR3 is 13 residues. Between the trimmed V and J ends, which lost 4 bases and 6 bases, there was a span of 10 bases. The CDR3 spells CASSSDLGNEQFF. In DNA form, the CDR3 reads TGTGCCAGCAGCTCGGACTTGGGCAATGAGCAGTTCTTC. The full variable domain, rest sourced from reference TRBV7-2 and TRBJ2-1, is GAGVSQSPSNKVTEKGKDVELRCDPISGHTALYWYRQSLGQGLEFLIYFQGNSAPDKSGLPSDRFSAERTGGSVSTLTIQRTQQEDSAVYLCASSSDLGNEQFFGPGTRLTVL.

The chain joins TRBV9 to TRBJ2-3; TRBD2 matches at 10 bases. J gave up 2 bases and V 2 bases, and 8 bases lay outside the gene matches. This CDR3 region has 17 residues. Germline V gene sequence: CDR1 SGDLS, CDR2 YYNGEE. In DNA, the CDR3 is TGTGCCAGCAGCGTCCGGCTAGCGGGAGCGTACACAGATACGCAGTATTTT. Translation: CASSVRLAGAYTDTQYF.

This rearrangement joins TRBV18 to TRBJ2-2; D gene ambiguous. Trimming cost V 0 bases and J 0 bases, with 11 bases left between them. Germline-derived CDR1 and CDR2 are KGHSH and LQKENI. This CDR3 spans 17 amino acids. DNA of the CDR3: TGTGCCAGCTCACCACCGACCCCGCAGGCGAACACCGGGGAGCTGTTTTTT. It is translated as CASSPPTPQANTGELFF. Together with reference TRBV18 and TRBJ2-2, the CDR3 gives the full variable domain: NAGVMQNPRHLVRRRGQEARLRCSPMKGHSHVYWYRQLPEEGLKFMVYLQKENIIDESGMPKERFSAEFPKEGPSILRIQQVVRGDSAAYFCASSPPTPQANTGELFFGEGSRLTVL.

This sequence joins TRBV9 and TRBJ1-3, with 10 positions matching TRBD1. Trimming cost V 2 bases and J 0 bases; bases outside gene matches: 5. The V gene's germline CDR1 is SGDLS and CDR2 YYNGEE. CDR3 length equals 17 residues. The CDR3 here is CASSVTGTGVSGNTIYF. As DNA, the CDR3 is TGTGCCAGCAGCGTGACCGGGACAGGGGTCTCTGGAAACACCATATATTTT.

The rearrangement uses TRBV19 and TRBJ2-3; 9 positions match TRBD1. The CDR3 covers 16 residues. Germline V gene lookup returns CDR1 LNHDA and CDR2 SQIVND (reference sequence). Unmatched junction bases numbered 9, after V lost 3 bases and J lost 5 bases. CDR3 amino acids: CASSIYGDRVGDTQYF. The CDR3 region has the DNA TGTGCCAGTAGTATCTATGGGGACAGGGTTGGAGATACGCAGTATTTT.

The rearrangement links TRBV28 to TRBJ2-2; TRBD2 aligns across 14 bases. Germline-derived CDR1 and CDR2 are MDHEN and SYDVKM. V lost 6 bases, J lost 0 bases, and 21 bases stayed unmatched. The CDR3 extends over 23 amino acids. CDR3 nucleotides: TGTGCCAGCAGAAATAAATATCAGGGTTGGAAGGGACTAGCGGGAGCGAACACCGGGGAGCTGTTTTTT. Its protein product is CASRNKYQGWKGLAGANTGELFF.

The sample holds one count of this clone. The V call is TRBV6-5, the J call TRBJ2-3, with TRBD2 as a possible D gene (6 bases). Germline CDR1 reads MNHEY; CDR2 reads SVGAGI. CDR3 length equals 15 residues. The V and J ends lost 7 bases and 6 bases respectively, with 20 bases between them. The CDR3 is CASNAHPGLPDTQYF. The DNA of the CDR3 is TGTGCCAGCAATGCACACCCGGGACTGCCCGATACGCAGTATTTT.

This sequence joins TRBV5-1 and TRBJ2-7, with TRBD1 matching 7 bases. V was clipped by 7 bases and J by 0 bases; unmatched bases: 4. CDR1 SGHRS and CDR2 YFSETQ come from the germline V gene. The CDR3 is made up of 13 amino acids. Here the CDR3 reads CASRTGPSYEQYF. The CDR3 DNA follows: TGCGCCAGCCGGACAGGACCCTCCTACGAGCAGTACTTC.

V is TRBV14 and J is TRBJ2-6; 8 bases align to TRBD1. J lost 0 bases, V lost 3 bases, and 7 bases had no gene match. Germline lookup yields CDR1 SGHDN and CDR2 FVKESK. The CDR3 totals 18 residues. CDR3 protein: CASSQLGQGISGANVLTF. As DNA, the CDR3 is TGTGCCAGCAGCCAGCTAGGACAGGGAATCTCTGGGGCCAACGTCCTGACTTTC. Based on the CDR3 plus reference TRBV14 and TRBJ2-6, the full variable domain is EAGVTQFPSHSVIEKGQTVTLRCDPISGHDNLYWYRRVMGKEIKFLLHFVKESKQDESGMPNNRFLAERTGGTYSTLKVQPAELEDSGVYFCASSQLGQGISGANVLTFGAGSRLTVL.

As DNA, the CDR3 is TGTGCCACTACAGGGGGGAACGGGACTGAAGCTTTCTTT. Encoded protein: CATTGGNGTEAFF. The rearrangement joins TRBV19 to TRBJ1-1; 8 positions agree with TRBD1. J lost 5 bases, V lost 10 bases, and 9 bases had no gene match. This CDR3 is built from 13 residues. CDR1 is LNHDA and CDR2 is SQIVND in the germline V gene (reference sequence).

This clone was picked up a small number of times. The same CDR3 can be traced to other DNA sequences in this sample. This chain joins TRBV5-1 and TRBJ2-5; tentatively, D is TRBD1 (6 bases). Trimming took off 1 base at V and 5 bases at J, with 6 bases between the two ends. Germline V gene lookup returns CDR1 SGHRS and CDR2 YFSETQ. CDR3 length equals 12 residues. This CDR3 reads CASSLTGETQYF. CDR3 DNA: TGCGCCAGCAGCTTGACAGGGGAGACCCAGTACTTC.

The rearrangement links TRBV13 to TRBJ2-3; 11 bases line up with TRBD2. The CDR3 length is 16 residues. V lost 4 bases, J lost 3 bases, and 6 bases stayed unmatched. The V gene's germline CDR1 is PRHDT and CDR2 FYEKMQ (reference sequence). The CDR3 reads CASSSKTSGATDTQYF. As DNA, the CDR3 is TGTGCCAGCAGCTCCAAGACTAGCGGGGCGACAGATACGCAGTATTTT.

The chain couples TRBV30 to TRBJ2-5; a possible D gene is TRBD1 (7 bases). Judging by the DNA end, TRBJ2-7 fits better; the J call may be wrong. This CDR3 is built from 12 residues. Germline assignment: CDR1 GTSNPN and CDR2 SVGIG (reference sequence). CDR3 nucleotide sequence: TGTGCCTGGGCCGCAGGGGGGTACGAGCAGTACTTC. Encoded protein: CAWAAGGYEQYF.

The chain links TRBV11-3 to TRBJ2-1, with TRBD2 matching over 14 bases. Germline V gene sequence: CDR1 SGHNT, CDR2 YENEEA. The ends lost 2 bases at V and 8 bases at J; junction bases unmatched: 14. CDR3 length equals 19 residues. The CDR3 is CASSLNLVTSGRANDEQFF. The CDR3 DNA reads as TGTGCCAGCAGCTTAAATTTGGTGACTAGCGGGAGGGCCAACGATGAGCAGTTCTTC.

CDR3 bases: TGTGCCAGCAGCCTAAACCAGGGTCCCAATGAGCAGTTCTTC. Its translation is CASSLNQGPNEQFF. The chain joins TRBV14 to TRBJ2-1, with a possible D match to TRBD1 (5 bases). The CDR3 spans 14 residues. Germline loops: CDR1 SGHDN, CDR2 FVKESK. V was clipped by 4 bases and J by 6 bases, with 13 bases between them.

This clone was seen a few times. The rearrangement links TRBV13 to TRBJ2-2; D is unresolved. The V end was cut by 2 bases, the J end by 4 bases, with 11 bases between. Per germline, CDR1 PRHDT and CDR2 FYEKMQ (reference sequence). The CDR3 extends over 15 amino acids. CDR3 protein: CASSLSRPSTGELFF. Here the CDR3 DNA reads TGTGCCAGCAGCTTATCTAGACCTTCCACCGGGGAGCTGTTTTTT.

This clone appeared a few times. The rearrangement uses TRBV5-8 and TRBJ2-7; 8 nucleotides line up with TRBD1. Trimming cost V 4 bases and J 3 bases; bases outside gene matches: 12. The CDR3 consists of 16 residues. Germline V gene data show CDR1 as SGHTS and CDR2 as YDEGEE. The CDR3 protein is CASSGDRSLSYYEQYF. The CDR3 nucleotides are TGTGCCAGCAGCGGGGACAGGAGCCTATCCTACTACGAGCAGTACTTC.